A selection of T cell receptor beta chains follows, all from one sample in a study of OX40 agonist ivuxolimab in advanced cancers. The table came from immunoSEQ multiplex PCR; TCRdb's copy has only in-frame clones and leaves some out. The sample records 40,000 to 45,000 clones, 70% to 90% being singletons. The source material was CD4+ or CD8+ T cells sorted from blood, sampled in a trial of the OX40 agonist ivuxolimab. These receptors were taken from an adult with an advanced solid tumor such as melanoma, head and neck, liver or kidney cancer. CDR3s include the opening cysteine and the closing phenylalanine or tryptophan. The D gene is left open where the match is weak. The size of a clone is reported for some rows only, either as once, few or many, or as a class for expanded clones.

J,D,size,V,CDR3,DNA
TRBJ2-1,TRBD1,NA,TRBV28,CASRPGTVRSGFF,TGTGCCAGCAGACCCGGGACAGTTAGGTCAGGGTTCTTC
TRBJ2-4,TRBD1,NA,TRBV19,CATEGQGKNIQYF,TGTGCCACCGAGGGACAGGGAAAAAACATTCAGTACTTC
TRBJ2-5,NA,NA,TRBV7-3,CASSPEGPKETQYF,TGTGCCAGCAGCCCCGAGGGCCCCAAAGAGACCCAGTACTTC
TRBJ2-1,TRBD2,NA,TRBV7-9,CASSLDLLAGTINEQFF,TGTGCCAGCAGCTTAGACCTCCTAGCGGGAACGATTAATGAGCAGTTCTTC
TRBJ2-1,NA,NA,TRBV30,CAWTKGGGYNEQFF,TGTGCCTGGACTAAGGGGGGCGGGTACAATGAGCAGTTCTTC
TRBJ1-3,NA,NA,TRBV5-1,CASSLDLDTIYF,TGCGCCAGCAGCTTGGACCTGGACACCATATATTTT
TRBJ1-3,NA,NA,TRBV18,CASSNGGPGSGNTIYF,TGTGCCAGCTCTAATGGAGGGCCAGGGAGTGGAAACACCATATATTTT
TRBJ1-5,NA,NA,TRBV2,CASRFHGSDQPQHF,TGTGCCAGCAGATTTCATGGAAGCGATCAGCCCCAGCATTTT
TRBJ1-2,TRBD1,NA,TRBV30,CAWSMGQEYGYTF,TGTGCCTGGAGTATGGGACAGGAGTATGGCTACACCTTC
TRBJ2-3,NA,NA,TRBV6-1,CASSLTDTQYF,TGTGCCAGCAGCCTCACAGATACGCAGTATTTT
TRBJ2-1,NA,NA,TRBV5-1,CASSGSPAGSYNEQFF,TGCGCCAGCAGTGGATCTCCGGCAGGCTCCTACAATGAGCAGTTCTTC
TRBJ2-1,NA,NA,TRBV5-1,CASSLQGPYNEQFF,TGCGCCAGCAGCTTACAGGGCCCCTACAATGAGCAGTTCTTC
TRBJ1-5,NA,NA,TRBV28,CASNTVDAYQPQHF,TGTGCCAGCAATACCGTGGACGCCTATCAGCCCCAGCATTTT
TRBJ2-2,NA,NA,TRBV2,CASRYTGRTGELFF,TGTGCCAGCAGGTATACAGGGAGGACCGGGGAGCTGTTTTTT
TRBJ2-5,NA,NA,TRBV6-5,CASSYGISEKTQYF,TGTGCCAGCAGTTACGGTATTAGCGAAAAGACCCAGTACTTC
TRBJ2-1,TRBD1,NA,TRBV11-2,CASSRRDRRSGYEQFF,TGTGCCAGCAGCCGCCGGGACAGGCGGAGCGGTTATGAGCAGTTCTTC
TRBJ1-2,NA,NA,TRBV30,CAWSQHGGLINYGYTF,TGTGCCTGGAGTCAGCACGGGGGGTTGATTAACTATGGCTACACCTTC
TRBJ2-3,NA,NA,TRBV7-2,CASSSGFGGLSSTDTQYF,TGTGCCAGCAGCTCGGGGTTTGGTGGGCTCTCTAGCACAGATACGCAGTATTTT
TRBJ2-2,TRBD1,NA,TRBV5-1,CASSWTGGRPTSVGELFF,TGCGCCAGCAGCTGGACAGGGGGGCGCCCCACATCGGTCGGGGAGCTGTTTTTT
TRBJ2-1,TRBD2,NA,TRBV29-1,CSVEDPTAGGTYNEQFF,TGCAGCGTTGAAGATCCCACGGCGGGAGGGACCTACAATGAGCAGTTCTTC
TRBJ1-5,NA,NA,TRBV4-2,CASSPGRGAQHF,TGTGCCAGCAGCCCAGGGCGGGGGGCCCAGCATTTT
TRBJ2-7,NA,NA,TRBV5-1,CASSSDTTSYEQYF,TGCGCCAGCAGCTCCGATACTACCTCCTACGAGCAGTACTTC
TRBJ1-1,NA,NA,TRBV19,CASSPLTMNTEAFF,TGTGCCAGTAGCCCCTTGACAATGAACACTGAAGCTTTCTTT
TRBJ1-5,NA,NA,TRBV6-1,CASSEGAYQPQHF,TGTGCCAGCAGTGAGGGTGCGTATCAGCCCCAGCATTTT
TRBJ2-5,NA,few,TRBV7-2,CASSLAALKETQYF,TGTGCCAGCAGCTTAGCAGCCTTAAAAGAGACCCAGTACTTC
TRBJ2-1,NA,NA,TRBV7-2,CASSLFWGDSSPRSEQFF,TGTGCCAGCAGCTTATTCTGGGGGGACTCCAGTCCTCGGAGTGAGCAGTTCTTC
TRBJ1-2,TRBD1,NA,TRBV6-5,CASSGQGASYGYTF,TGTGCCAGCAGCGGACAGGGGGCGAGCTATGGCTACACCTTC
TRBJ2-1,NA,NA,TRBV11-2,CASSLLRTPYNEQFF,TGTGCCAGCAGCTTACTGCGGACTCCCTACAATGAGCAGTTCTTC
TRBJ1-1,NA,NA,TRBV7-8,CASSPRQERVNTEAFF,TGTGCCAGCAGCCCTCGACAGGAGCGGGTGAACACTGAAGCTTTCTTT
TRBJ2-3,TRBD2,NA,TRBV6-6,CASRTSGSTDTQYF,TGTGCCAGCAGGACTAGCGGGAGCACAGATACGCAGTATTTT
TRBJ2-7,TRBD2,NA,TRBV6-5,CASSYAGGLSYEQYF,TGTGCCAGCAGTTACGCGGGAGGGCTATCCTACGAGCAGTACTTC
TRBJ1-3,NA,NA,TRBV7-8,CASSRNSGNTIYF,TGTGCCAGCAGCCGGAACTCTGGAAACACCATATATTTT
TRBJ2-3,NA,NA,TRBV13,CASRREIEGQYF,TGTGCCAGCAGGCGCGAGATAGAGGGGCAGTATTTT
TRBJ1-6,NA,NA,TRBV5-4,CASSLGGAYNSPLHF,TGTGCCAGCAGCTTGGGAGGGGCCTATAATTCACCCCTCCACTTT
TRBJ1-1,NA,NA,TRBV30,CAWSTENTEAFF,TGTGCCTGGAGTACCGAGAACACTGAAGCTTTCTTT
TRBJ2-7,NA,NA,TRBV19,CASRNSGYEQYF,TGTGCCAGTAGAAATTCGGGTTACGAGCAGTACTTC